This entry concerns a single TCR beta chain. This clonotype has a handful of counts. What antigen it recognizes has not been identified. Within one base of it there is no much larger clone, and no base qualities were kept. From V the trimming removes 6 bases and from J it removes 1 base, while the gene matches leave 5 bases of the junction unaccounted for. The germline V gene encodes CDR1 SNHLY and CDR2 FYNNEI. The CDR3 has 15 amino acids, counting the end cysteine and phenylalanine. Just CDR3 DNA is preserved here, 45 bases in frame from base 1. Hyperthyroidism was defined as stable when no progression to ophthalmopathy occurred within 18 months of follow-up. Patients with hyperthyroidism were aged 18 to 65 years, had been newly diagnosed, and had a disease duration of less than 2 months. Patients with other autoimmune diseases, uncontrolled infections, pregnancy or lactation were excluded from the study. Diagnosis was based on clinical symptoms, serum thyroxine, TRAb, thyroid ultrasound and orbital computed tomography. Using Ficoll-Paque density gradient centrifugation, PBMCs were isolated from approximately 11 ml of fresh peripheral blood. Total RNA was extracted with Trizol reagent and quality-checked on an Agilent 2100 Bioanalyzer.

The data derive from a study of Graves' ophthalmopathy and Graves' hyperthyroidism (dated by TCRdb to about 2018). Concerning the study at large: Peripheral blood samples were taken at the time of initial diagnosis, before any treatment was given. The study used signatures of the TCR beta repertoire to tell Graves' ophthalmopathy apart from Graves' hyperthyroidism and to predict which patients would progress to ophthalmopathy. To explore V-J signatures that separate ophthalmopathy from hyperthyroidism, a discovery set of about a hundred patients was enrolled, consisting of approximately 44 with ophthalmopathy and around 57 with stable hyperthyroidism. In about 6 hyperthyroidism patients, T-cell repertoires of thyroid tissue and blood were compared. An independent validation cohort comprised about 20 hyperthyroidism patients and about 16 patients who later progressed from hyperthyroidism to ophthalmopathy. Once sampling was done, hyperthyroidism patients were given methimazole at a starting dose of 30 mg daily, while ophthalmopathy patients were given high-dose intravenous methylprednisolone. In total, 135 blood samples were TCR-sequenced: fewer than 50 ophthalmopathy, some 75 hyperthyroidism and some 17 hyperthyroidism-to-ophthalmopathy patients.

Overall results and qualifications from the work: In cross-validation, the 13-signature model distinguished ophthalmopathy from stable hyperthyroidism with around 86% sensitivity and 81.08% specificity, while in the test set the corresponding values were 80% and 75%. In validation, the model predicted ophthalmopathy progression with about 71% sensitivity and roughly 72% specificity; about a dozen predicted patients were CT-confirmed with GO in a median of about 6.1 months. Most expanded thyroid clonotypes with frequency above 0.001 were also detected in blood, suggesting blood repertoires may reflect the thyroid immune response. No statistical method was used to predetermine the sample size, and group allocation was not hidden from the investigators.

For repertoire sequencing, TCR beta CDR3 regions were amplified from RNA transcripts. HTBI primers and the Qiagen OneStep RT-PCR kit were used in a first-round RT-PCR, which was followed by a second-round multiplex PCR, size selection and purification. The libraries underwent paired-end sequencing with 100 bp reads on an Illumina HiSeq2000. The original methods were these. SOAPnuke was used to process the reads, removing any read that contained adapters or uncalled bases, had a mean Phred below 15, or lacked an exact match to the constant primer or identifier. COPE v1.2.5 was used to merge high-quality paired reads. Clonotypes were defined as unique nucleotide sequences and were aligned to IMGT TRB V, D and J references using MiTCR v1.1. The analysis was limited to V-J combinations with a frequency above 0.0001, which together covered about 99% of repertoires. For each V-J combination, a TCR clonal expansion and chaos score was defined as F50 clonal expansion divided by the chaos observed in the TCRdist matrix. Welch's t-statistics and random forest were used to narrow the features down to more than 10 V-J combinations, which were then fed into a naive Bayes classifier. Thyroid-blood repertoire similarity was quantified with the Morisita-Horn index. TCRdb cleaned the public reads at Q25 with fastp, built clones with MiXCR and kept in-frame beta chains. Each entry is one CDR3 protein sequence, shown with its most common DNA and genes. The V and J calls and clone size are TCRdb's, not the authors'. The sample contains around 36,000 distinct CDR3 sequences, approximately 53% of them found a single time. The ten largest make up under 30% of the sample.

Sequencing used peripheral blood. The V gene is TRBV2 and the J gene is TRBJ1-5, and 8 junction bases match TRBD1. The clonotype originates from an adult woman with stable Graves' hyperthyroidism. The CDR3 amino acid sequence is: CASSEGQASNQPQHF. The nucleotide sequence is TGTGCCAGCAGCGAGGGACAGGCCAGCAATCAGCCCCAGCATTTT.